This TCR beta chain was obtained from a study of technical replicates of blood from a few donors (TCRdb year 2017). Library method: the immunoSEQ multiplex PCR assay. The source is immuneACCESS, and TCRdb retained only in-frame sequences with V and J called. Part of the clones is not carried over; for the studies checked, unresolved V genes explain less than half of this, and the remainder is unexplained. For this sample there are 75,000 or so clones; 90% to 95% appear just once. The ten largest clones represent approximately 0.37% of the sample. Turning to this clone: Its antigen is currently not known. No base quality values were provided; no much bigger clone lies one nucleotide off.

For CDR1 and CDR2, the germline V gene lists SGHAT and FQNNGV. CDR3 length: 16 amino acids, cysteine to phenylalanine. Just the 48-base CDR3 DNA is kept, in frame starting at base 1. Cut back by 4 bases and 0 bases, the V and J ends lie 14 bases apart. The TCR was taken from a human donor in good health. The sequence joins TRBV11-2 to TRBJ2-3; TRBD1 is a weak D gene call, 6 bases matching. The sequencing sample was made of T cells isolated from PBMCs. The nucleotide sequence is TGTGCCAGCAGCTGGGGACACTTTCTTAGCACAGATACGCAGTATTTT. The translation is CASSWGHFLSTDTQYF. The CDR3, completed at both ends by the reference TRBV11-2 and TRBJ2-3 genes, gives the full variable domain EAGVAQSPRYKIIEKRQSVAFWCNPISGHATLYWYQQILGQGPKLLIQFQNNGVVDDSQLPKDRFSAERLKGVDSTLKIQPAKLEDSAVYLCASSWGHFLSTDTQYFGPGTRLTVL.